A single TCR beta chain is shown here with its context. Its antigen is not known. These data come from a study of shared clonotypes between healthy human individuals. Findings of the study overall: Measured sharing among donors was expected to vary with sequencing depth.

Trimming left V 7 bases short and J 3 bases short, with 10 bases between. CDR1 LGHNA and CDR2 YSLEER come from the germline V gene. This CDR3 is 12 amino acids long. This table comes from immunoSEQ multiplex PCR, and its TCRdb copy is limited to in-frame clones, with some not included. The sample records 2 million or so clones, roughly 94% being singletons. The origin of this receptor is a young man in good health. V gene TRBV4-3 combines with J gene TRBJ2-7; perhaps TRBD2 as D (5 bases). Sequencing was done on a sample of naive CD4+ T cells sorted from blood. The subset here: CD45RA+ positively selected. The CDR3 coding sequence is TGCGCCAGCATGGGGAGCTACTACGAGCAGTACTTC. It encodes CASMGSYYEQYF.